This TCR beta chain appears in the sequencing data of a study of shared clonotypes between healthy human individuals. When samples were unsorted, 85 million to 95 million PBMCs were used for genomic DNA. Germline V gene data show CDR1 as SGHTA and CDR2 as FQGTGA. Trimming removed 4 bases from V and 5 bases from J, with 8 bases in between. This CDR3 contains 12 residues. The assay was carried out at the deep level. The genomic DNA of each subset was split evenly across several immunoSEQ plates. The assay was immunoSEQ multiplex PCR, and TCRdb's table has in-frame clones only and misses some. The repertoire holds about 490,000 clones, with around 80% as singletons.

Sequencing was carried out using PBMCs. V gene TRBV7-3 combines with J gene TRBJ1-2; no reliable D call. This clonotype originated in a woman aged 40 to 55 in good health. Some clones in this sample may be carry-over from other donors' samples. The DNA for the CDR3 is TGTGCCAGCAGCTCGGACGGGTATGGCTACACCTTC. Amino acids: CASSSDGYGYTF.